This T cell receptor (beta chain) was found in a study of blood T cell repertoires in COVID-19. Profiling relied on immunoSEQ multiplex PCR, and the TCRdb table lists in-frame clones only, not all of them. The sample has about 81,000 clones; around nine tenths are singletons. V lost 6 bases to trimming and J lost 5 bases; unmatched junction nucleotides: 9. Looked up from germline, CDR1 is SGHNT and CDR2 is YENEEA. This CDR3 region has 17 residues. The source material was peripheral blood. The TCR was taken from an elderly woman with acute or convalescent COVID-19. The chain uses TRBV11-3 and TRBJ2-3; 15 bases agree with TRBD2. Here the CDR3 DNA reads TGTGCCAGCAGTTCGCGGACTAGCGGGGGGGCGGTAGATACGCAGTATTTT. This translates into CASSSRTSGGAVDTQYF.